This TCR beta chain is from a study of blood T cells in healthy people across ages (dated by TCRdb to the mid-2010s). Regarding the complete study: In model experiments, template switching captured about one uniquely barcoded TCR beta cDNA molecule for every two T cells. Age-related changes in TCR beta repertoire diversity were measured in the study by deep sequencing normalized with unique cDNA molecular identifiers. Four age groups were formed from the donors: young (average approximately 15 years), middle-aged (roughly 38), aged (62) and long-lived (more than 75). The study analyzed two additional independent replicas of 1 million unique cDNA reads from the same blood draw for two donors, one aged 18 to 29 and one aged 80 or older.

The full study reports these points: A strong correlation was found between observed TCR beta diversity and the percentage of naive T cells measured by flow cytometry. Estimates of total diversity from one million sequenced T cells were regarded as lower bounds and underestimates. Since profiling was done on bulk unsorted PBMCs, naive and antigen-experienced compartments could not be conclusively compared. The CMV infection status of donors was not known, potentially confounding age-related changes in expanded clonotypes. Compared with the aged group, the long-lived group had more naive CD4+ T cells, fewer expanded clones and increased TCR diversity, a pattern suggesting age selection. As age increased, observed TCR beta diversity per million T cells dropped in a roughly linear way, and a significant reduction was already evident by age about 40.

Donors were 39 systemically healthy Caucasian individuals from Russia aged roughly 6 to 90 years. Around 10 milliliters of peripheral blood were collected from each donor into EDTA-treated Vacutainer tubes. Ficoll-Paque density-gradient centrifugation was used to isolate PBMCs, with at least 6.5 million obtained per sample. Total RNA was extracted from PBMCs with Trizol reagent, with at least 5 micrograms obtained per sample. For every donor, an aliquot of PBMCs went through flow cytometry to measure the percentages of naive CD45RAhigh/CD27high T cells. Relative to germline, V is 8 bases shorter and J is 4 bases shorter, with 8 bases between their ends. CDR1 SGHVS and CDR2 FNYEAQ were looked up in the germline V gene. Including the terminal cysteine and phenylalanine, the CDR3 comprises 12 residues. CDR3 DNA only is kept here, 36 bases in frame from base 1. Library preparation used 5' RACE. Instrument used: Illumina HiSeq 2500. The second PCR ran for roughly 7 to 11 cycles and used a J-beta primer mix along with a sample-barcoded 5' primer. A unique molecular identifier was introduced onto each TCR beta cDNA molecule by a template-switch 5' adaptor carrying 12 random nucleotides. Each sample yielded at least 2.5 million CDR3-containing paired-end reads. All of the RNA was converted into first-strand cDNA using the Mint cDNA synthesis kit, with a TRBC-specific oligonucleotide serving as the primer. Following uracil-DNA glycosylase treatment, all cDNA underwent a first 18-cycle PCR with the universal primers M1SS and BC2_uni_R. On the authors' methods: Normalization of each sample was performed by random selection of 1 million high-quality reads, each carrying a distinct molecular identifier. Reads with shared molecular identifiers were discarded instead of being binned into consensus sequences. MiTCR, run with a Q25 quality threshold and the strictest error-elimination algorithm, handled CDR3 identification, clonotype clustering and error correction. A nonparametric unseen species model with Euler transformation was used to estimate lower-bound total TCR beta diversity. TCRdb's own reprocessing of the public reads used fastp at Q25 and MiXCR and kept productive beta chains. CDR3 protein duplicates are merged, each entry listing the most common genes and DNA. The V and J calls were determined by TCRdb, not by the authors. The sample table lists more than 650,000 distinct CDR3 sequences, more than 25% of them with a count of one. Jointly, the top ten make up under 3% of the sample.

A note on this clonotype: The specificity of this receptor is unknown. There are no base qualities to consult, and no much larger clone falls within one base.

These same data were also listed under a study on T cells of mothers and their children. As the second study states: Nine systemically healthy Caucasian individuals served as donors, namely three mothers together with their six children. cDNA synthesis consumed the entire amount of extracted RNA, loaded at around 1.5 ug RNA in each 15 ul reaction. Sample barcodes and 2-4 random nucleotides were added via the M1S primer in the second PCR. Over 8 million TCR beta CDR3 reads came from each mother, compared with some 3.1 million reads from each child. TCR recombination output is similarly shaped by thymic selection in related and unrelated pairs, with a minor effect exerted by inherited differences. Normalized repertoire overlap in related mother-child pairs was always slightly higher than in unrelated mother-child pairs, but the difference was never significant. No persistent microchimeric T cell clones were detected, at a sensitivity of approximately 100 clones per million clonotypes. Deep NGS was used in the study to compare the TCR beta repertoires of mothers and children and to look for features that separate related mother-child pairs from unrelated individuals. On average, the children were 11 +/- 4 years old, while the mothers were about 40 +/- 4 years old. After adapter ligation was performed with NEBNext reagents, the libraries were sequenced on an Illumina HiSeq 2000 with 100+100 nt paired-end reads. Mother and child libraries were prepared a month apart and sequenced in separate runs to prevent cross-contamination. Between roughly 450,000 and 2,000,000 distinct TCR beta clonotypes were identified per donor. Naive TCR beta clonotypes were estimated from low-frequency clonotypes matched to each donor's FACS-determined naive share, without sorting.

Sequenced input: blood. The rearranged chain carries TRBV7-6 and TRBJ2-2, and TRBD2 may be the D gene, going by 5 matching bases. The source is a boy between 10 and 17 years old in good health. This receptor carries the CDR3 CASGRGTGELFF. The DNA sequence follows: TGTGCCAGCGGACGGGGCACCGGGGAGCTGTTTTTT.